This T cell receptor beta chain is from a study of ipilimumab plus nivolumab after autologous stem cell transplantation. Overall study: Typical patient got four to six ipilimumab doses and 7 or 8 nivolumab doses (median). Study-wide results and caveats: Authors suggest TCR repertoire, Treg phenotype and gut microbiota support further study.

TCRdb keeps only in-frame clones here, not all; method: immunoSEQ multiplex PCR. The table has 20,000 to 30,000 clones, 86% seen once; the top ten hold less than 5.5%. The CDR3 has 15 amino acids. The germline V gene has CDR1 SGHTA and CDR2 FQGNSA. Trimming stripped 3 bases from V and 7 bases from J, with 16 bases between. This clone was counted a single time. Its target is not known. Ipilimumab, 1 mg/kg, started 14 to 28 days after autologous transplant. V usage is TRBV7-2 and J usage is TRBJ2-1, with D perhaps being TRBD1 or TRBD2 (5 bases each). This clonotype was sampled from a male donor with diffuse large B-cell lymphoma. Sequenced here: PBMCs, sampled in a trial of ipilimumab plus nivolumab as post-transplant consolidation. The CDR3 sequence is CASSFPGAGSNEQFF. For the CDR3, the DNA is TGTGCCAGCAGCTTCCCCGGGGCTGGTTCGAATGAGCAGTTCTTC.